The 22 T cell receptor beta chains below were found in one sample sequenced in a study of circulating and synovial CD4+ cells in juvenile arthritis. Profiling relied on immunoSEQ multiplex PCR, and the TCRdb table lists in-frame clones only, not all of them. This table has about 30,000 clones, around 93% appearing once. The sequencing sample was made of CD4+ T cells from blood. These receptors were obtained from a human donor with juvenile idiopathic arthritis.

The J gene is TRBJ2-7, the V gene TRBV28; the D is unclear. CDR3 length: 11 residues. Trimming removed 8 bases at V and 7 bases at J, with 12 bases between. Germline CDR1 MDHEN, CDR2 SYDVKM. CDR3 in amino acids: CASCGPREQYF. The CDR3 coding sequence is TGTGCCAGCTGTGGGCCCCGGGAGCAGTACTTC.

This sequence joins TRBV6-6 and TRBJ2-1, with D possibly TRBD1 on 6 matching bases. The CDR3 totals 14 residues. CDR1 and CDR2 (germline): MNHNY, SVGAGI (reference sequence). V lost 7 bases and J 1 base, leaving 11 bases between the germline ends. CDR3 residues: CASKAGESYNEQFF. CDR3 DNA: TGTGCCAGCAAGGCAGGGGAATCCTACAATGAGCAGTTCTTC.

CDR3 coding DNA: TGTGCCAGCAGCCGTACCCGGACAGAAAACACCGGGGAGCTGTTTTTT. It is translated as CASSRTRTENTGELFF. V usage is TRBV6-6 and J usage is TRBJ2-2; D might be TRBD1 (6 bases). V shed 6 bases and J shed 2 bases, with 16 bases lying between them. Germline V gives CDR1 MNHNY, CDR2 SVGAGI (reference sequence). The CDR3 has 16 residues.

The chain couples TRBV5-6 to TRBJ2-3; D remains unclear. CDR1 and CDR2 from the germline V gene are SGHDT and YYEEEE. The CDR3 loop spans 15 amino acids. The V gene lost 2 bases and the J gene lost 0 bases, with 10 bases spanning the gap. The CDR3 DNA reads TGTGCCAGCAGCTTTTTAACATCTAGCACAGATACGCAGTATTTT. Translated: CASSFLTSSTDTQYF.

This sequence joins TRBV5-1 and TRBJ2-7; D is perhaps TRBD1 (5 bases). There are 12 residues in the CDR3. Germline CDR1 and CDR2: SGHRS and YFSETQ. Trimming removed 1 base from V and 3 bases from J, with 5 bases in between. The CDR3 coding sequence is TGCGCCAGCAGCTTGCAGGGCTACGAGCAGTACTTC. It yields the protein CASSLQGYEQYF.

The rearrangement links TRBV5-3 to TRBJ2-7, with 8 bases fitting TRBD1. TRBV5-3 qualifies as an ORF whose function is uncertain. There are 14 residues in the CDR3. V lost 8 bases and J lost 2; bases outside the gene matches: 9. This CDR3 reads CASSAGTGPYEQYF. CDR3 sequence (DNA): TGTGCCAGTTCTGCCGGGACAGGTCCCTACGAGCAGTACTTC.

The chain has TRBV4-1 and TRBJ1-2, with D perhaps matching TRBD1 (5 bases). The ends were cut back, 4 bases at V and 3 bases at J, with 18 bases in the middle. Germline CDR1 reads MGHRA; CDR2 reads YSYEKL. This CDR3 region has 16 residues. CDR3 sequence: CASSPTESAEYYGYTF. CDR3 in DNA: TGCGCCAGCAGCCCGACAGAATCGGCTGAATACTATGGCTACACCTTC.

V and J are TRBV4-2 and TRBJ1-4; the D gene is possibly TRBD1 (5 bases). Trimming left V 5 bases short and J 3 bases short, with 13 bases between. The CDR3 is 15 amino acids. Per germline, CDR1 LGHNA and CDR2 YNFKEQ. The CDR3 region has the DNA TGTGCCAGCAGCAAAGGGGAGGTGGCTAATGAAAAACTGTTTTTT. Residues: CASSKGEVANEKLFF.

The chain joins TRBV11-2 to TRBJ2-1; TRBD2 matches at 13 bases. The CDR3 is 17 residues long. J was trimmed by 5 bases and V by 6 bases; bases with no gene match: 10. Germline V gives CDR1 SGHAT, CDR2 FQNNGV. The CDR3 nucleotides read TGTGCCAGCAGAAGATCTGGGACTAGCGGGAACCACAATGAGCAGTTCTTC. Translation: CASRRSGTSGNHNEQFF.

V and J are TRBV11-2 and TRBJ2-3; 7 bases are a match to TRBD1. The CDR3 loop spans 15 amino acids. The germline V gene encodes CDR1 SGHAT and CDR2 FQNNGV. Trimming at V came to 4 bases and at J to 3 bases, leaving 7 bases not matched to a gene. CDR3 nucleotide sequence: TGTGCCAGCAGCTCTAGACAGGGAAGGACAGATACGCAGTATTTT. Residues: CASSSRQGRTDTQYF.

The rearrangement links TRBV7-2 to TRBJ2-2; TRBD2 might be the D (6 bases). The CDR3 is 15 residues long. Between the trimmed V and J ends, which lost 5 bases and 4 bases, there was a span of 14 bases. Germline lookup yields CDR1 SGHTA and CDR2 FQGNSA. This CDR3 is CASSRQTSSTGELFF. In DNA, the CDR3 is TGTGCCAGCAGCCGACAGACTAGTTCCACCGGGGAGCTGTTTTTT. Full variable domain (rest looked up from reference TRBV7-2 and TRBJ2-2): GAGVSQSPSNKVTEKGKDVELRCDPISGHTALYWYRQSLGQGLEFLIYFQGNSAPDKSGLPSDRFSAERTGGSVSTLTIQRTQQEDSAVYLCASSRQTSSTGELFFGEGSRLTVL.

The CDR3 bases are TGTGCCAGCGCGAGGACTAGCGAGTACAATGAGCAGTTCTTC. Amino acid sequence: CASARTSEYNEQFF. The rearrangement joins TRBV9 to TRBJ2-1; 9 nucleotides match TRBD2. Germline values: CDR1 SGDLS, CDR2 YYNGEE. V lost 7 bases and J lost 4; bases outside the gene matches: 6. The CDR3 runs 14 residues.

V is TRBV18 and J is TRBJ2-7; D is ambiguous. The length of the CDR3 is 14 residues. Trimming pared 6 bases from V and 0 bases from J, leaving 12 bases between. Germline CDR1 is KGHSH and CDR2 is LQKENI. The CDR3 sequence: CASSVRLDSYEQYF. CDR3 bases: TGTGCCAGCTCGGTCAGACTGGACTCCTACGAGCAGTACTTC.

V gene TRBV27 combines with J gene TRBJ2-1, with 10 bases fitting TRBD2. The CDR3 totals 16 residues. Germline assignment: CDR1 MNHEY and CDR2 SMNVEV (reference sequence). V gave up 6 bases and J gave up 3 bases; unmatched junction bases: 8. As DNA, the CDR3 is TGTGCCAGCAGGGACCCCTCTAGCGGGGGCTACAATGAGCAGTTCTTC. It specifies CASRDPSSGGYNEQFF.

This clone was seen once. V and J are TRBV7-7 and TRBJ2-5; 9 positions agree with TRBD2. V lost 5 bases and J lost 5; bases outside the gene matches: 3. The CDR3 is made up of 13 amino acids. The germline gives CDR1 SSHAT, CDR2 FNYEAQ (reference sequence). The CDR3 DNA reads TGTGCCAGCAGCCTCACTAGCGGGGAGACCCAGTACTTC. Translated: CASSLTSGETQYF.

The rearrangement links TRBV2 to TRBJ2-1; TRBD2 is a possible D gene (6 bases). With 3 bases removed from V and 0 bases from J, the gap between germline ends came to 9 bases. CDR3 length: 15 residues. CDR1 and CDR2 from the germline V gene are SNHLY and FYNNEI. CDR3 DNA sequence: TGTGCCAGCAGTGAGGAGCGGGCCTCCTACAATGAGCAGTTCTTC. This encodes CASSEERASYNEQFF.

This sequence joins TRBV7-9 and TRBJ2-3, with TRBD1 matching over 7 bases. In germline, CDR1 is SEHNR, CDR2 FQNEAQ (reference sequence). J gave up 4 bases and V 6 bases, and 10 bases lay outside the gene matches. The CDR3 is made up of 15 amino acids. Here the CDR3 reads CASSRGQRGADTQYF. The CDR3 DNA follows: TGTGCCAGCAGTCGGGGACAGAGAGGAGCAGATACGCAGTATTTT.

This clone appeared once. This rearrangement joins TRBV7-9 to TRBJ2-7; 14 bases line up with TRBD2. The CDR3 is 16 amino acids. In germline, CDR1 is SEHNR, CDR2 FQNEAQ (reference sequence). The V gene end was trimmed by 1 base and the J gene end by 8 bases; junction bases not matched to a gene: 7. CDR3 sequence (DNA): TGTGCCAGCAGCTTAGAGGCCGGGACTAGCGGGAGCCAGCAGTACTTC. This gives the protein CASSLEAGTSGSQQYF. Full variable domain (outside the CDR3, taken from reference TRBV7-9 and TRBJ2-7): DTGVSQNPRHKITKRGQNVTFRCDPISEHNRLYWYRQTLGQGPEFLTYFQNEAQLEKSRLLSDRFSAERPKGSFSTLEIQRTEQGDSAMYLCASSLEAGTSGSQQYFGPGTRLTVT.

This clone was picked up one time. The gene calls are TRBV5-1 and TRBJ2-1, with D hard to call. CDR1 and CDR2 from the germline V gene are SGHRS and YFSETQ. This CDR3 has 13 residues. The V and J ends lost 0 bases and 12 bases respectively, with 13 bases between them. The CDR3 sequence is CASSLEGERGQFF. CDR3 nucleotide sequence: TGCGCCAGCAGCTTGGAAGGCGAGCGAGGGCAGTTCTTC. Supplemented by reference TRBV5-1 and TRBJ2-1, the full variable domain reads KAGVTQTPRYLIKTRGQQVTLSCSPISGHRSVSWYQQTPGQGLQFLFEYFSETQRNKGNFPGRFSGRQFSNSRSEMNVSTLELGDSALYLCASSLEGERGQFFGPGTRLTVL.

The V call is TRBV25-1, the J call TRBJ2-6; TRBD1 is a possible D gene (5 bases). Trimming cost V 5 bases and J 0 bases, with 14 bases left between them. The CDR3 totals 17 residues. CDR1 and CDR2 from the germline V gene are MGHDK and SYGVNS. CDR3 nucleotides: TGTGCCAGCAGTCCAAGGACACTGAGCTCTGGGGCCAACGTCCTGACTTTC. This encodes CASSPRTLSSGANVLTF.

The CDR3 reads CSVKAQGGDYGYTF. The CDR3 nucleotides are TGCAGCGTTAAGGCACAGGGGGGAGACTATGGCTACACCTTC. This chain joins TRBV29-1 and TRBJ1-2, with 8 bases matching TRBD1. The CDR3 is 14 residues long. Unmatched junction bases numbered 8, after V lost 5 bases and J lost 3 bases. Germline V gene sequence: CDR1 SQVTM, CDR2 ANQGSEA.

J is TRBJ2-7 and V is TRBV7-9, with 7 bases identical to TRBD2. The CDR3 length is 15 residues. V shed 2 bases, J shed 2 bases, and the junction held 6 bases outside the gene matches. CDR1 is SEHNR, CDR2 FQNEAQ, per germline (reference sequence). CDR3 sequence (DNA): TGTGCCAGCAGCTTAAACCGCGGGGGACCCTACGAGCAGTACTTC. This gives the protein CASSLNRGGPYEQYF.